This T cell receptor beta chain was identified during a study of cytomegalovirus exposure and HLA in healthy donors. The CDR3 is made up of 13 amino acids. Germline lookup yields CDR1 MNHEY and CDR2 SVGAGI. V lost 6 bases and J lost 4; bases outside the gene matches: 4. Primers for the PCR totalled 60 Vbeta and 13 Jbeta. Sequencing used immunoSEQ multiplex PCR; TCRdb keeps in-frame clones, though not all of them. The repertoire includes about 140,000 clones, nearly 80% of them detected once, and 4.5% to 6.5% sits in the top ten. General study findings and limits: Analysis performed later showed TCR beta chains linked to HLA being more clonally expanded than equally common others. The study put 150 or so TCR beta chains on its list as cytomegalovirus-associated.

Comments on this clone: As yet, its antigen is unknown.

This clonotype was sampled from a male donor in good health and CMV-seronegative. The sample was PBMCs. The chain employs TRBV6-5 and TRBJ1-2; TRBD1 aligns across 8 bases. The CDR3 sequence is CASRSQGAYGYTF. Here the CDR3 DNA reads TGTGCCAGCAGGTCCCAGGGGGCCTATGGCTACACCTTC.